This is a list of T cell receptor beta chains from one sample in a study of blood T cell repertoires in COVID-19. Sequencing used immunoSEQ multiplex PCR; TCRdb keeps in-frame clones, though not all of them. Seen here are about 160,000 clones, about 83% observed once, and the top ten hold roughly 13%. The sample taken for sequencing was peripheral blood. The receptors derive from a man between 65 and 79 years old who had recovered from COVID-19. Each CDR3 is given with its conserved first and last residue. Each record gives: V gene, J gene, CDR3 length, clone size, D gene, CDR3 DNA, CDR3 protein. A D gene is named only where the DNA matches it firmly. Clone sizes are given selectively: once, few, many, or a class where the clone is expanded.

V: TRBV3-1/TRBV3-2; J: TRBJ1-3; length: 16; size: -; D: TRBD1; DNA: TGTGCCAGCAGGGGGACAGGGGTCTTCTCTGGAAACACCATATATTTT; CDR3: CASRGTGVFSGNTIYF
V: TRBV5-1; J: TRBJ1-3; length: 15; size: -; D: TRBD1; DNA: TGCGCCAGCAGCTGGGGGACAGGCTCTGGAAACACCATATATTTT; CDR3: CASSWGTGSGNTIYF
V: TRBV28; J: TRBJ1-5; length: 18; size: -; D: -; DNA: TGTGCCAGCAGTTTGAGTACGCGGGGGCTTTATAGCAATCAGCCCCAGCATTTT; CDR3: CASSLSTRGLYSNQPQHF
V: TRBV18; J: TRBJ1-5; length: 15; size: -; D: TRBD1; DNA: TGTGCCAGCTCACCTCGGACAGGGGTGGATCAGCCCCAGCATTTT; CDR3: CASSPRTGVDQPQHF
V: TRBV5-1; J: TRBJ2-1; length: 14; size: few; D: -; DNA: TGCGCCAGCAGCTTGGCCGGTAGCAACAATGAGCAGTTCTTC; CDR3: CASSLAGSNNEQFF
V: TRBV6-5; J: TRBJ1-1; length: 14; size: -; D: TRBD1; DNA: TGTGCCACCCAGACAGGGGACACGAACACTGAAGCTTTCTTT; CDR3: CATQTGDTNTEAFF
V: TRBV5-4; J: TRBJ1-1; length: 15; size: -; D: -; DNA: TGTGCCAGCAGCTTGGCCGGGCTAGCCGGTTCTGAAGCTTTCTTT; CDR3: CASSLAGLAGSEAFF
V: TRBV6-5; J: TRBJ2-1; length: 16; size: -; D: -; DNA: TGTGCCAGCAGTTACGGCGGCACTGTGCTTTACAATGAGCAGTTCTTC; CDR3: CASSYGGTVLYNEQFF
V: TRBV4-1; J: TRBJ2-3; length: 13; size: -; D: -; DNA: TGCGCCAGCAGCCTGTACGGGGGAGATACGCAGTATTTT; CDR3: CASSLYGGDTQYF
V: TRBV11-3; J: TRBJ2-2; length: 16; size: -; D: TRBD2; DNA: TGTGCCAGCAGCCCTGGACTAGCGGGAGGAACCGGGGAGCTGTTTTTT; CDR3: CASSPGLAGGTGELFF
V: TRBV5-1; J: TRBJ2-5; length: 13; size: -; D: TRBD1; DNA: TGCGCCAGCAGCACCGGGACAGAAGAGACCCAGTACTTC; CDR3: CASSTGTEETQYF
V: TRBV10-2; J: TRBJ2-2; length: 13; size: -; D: TRBD1; DNA: TGCGCCAGCAGGGGACAGGGGATGGGGGAGCTGTTTTTT; CDR3: CASRGQGMGELFF
V: TRBV5-6; J: TRBJ2-5; length: 16; size: -; D: TRBD2; DNA: TGTGCCAGCAGCTTGGTATCTAGCGGGAGGGGTGAGACCCAGTACTTC; CDR3: CASSLVSSGRGETQYF
V: TRBV9; J: TRBJ1-4; length: 14; size: -; D: -; DNA: TGTGCCAGCAGCGTAGGCGGGGGAGGGGAAAAACTGTTTTTT; CDR3: CASSVGGGGEKLFF
V: TRBV6-5; J: TRBJ2-1; length: 10; size: -; D: -; DNA: TGTGCCAGCGGGTCAGGGAAGCAGTTCTTC; CDR3: CASGSGKQFF
V: TRBV2; J: TRBJ1-5; length: 14; size: -; D: TRBD1; DNA: TGTGCCAGCAGTGGGACAGGGGGCAATCAGCCCCAGCATTTT; CDR3: CASSGTGGNQPQHF
V: TRBV2; J: TRBJ1-5; length: 15; size: few; D: TRBD1; DNA: TGTGCCAGCAGTGATAGGACAGGTGGAAATCAGCCCCAGCATTTT; CDR3: CASSDRTGGNQPQHF
V: TRBV30; J: TRBJ1-1; length: 13; size: -; D: -; DNA: TGTGCCTGGAGTGCAGGGGCGAACACTGAAGCTTTCTTT; CDR3: CAWSAGANTEAFF
V: TRBV30; J: TRBJ1-2; length: 13; size: -; D: -; DNA: TGTGCCTGGAGTTCCCAGGATAACTATGGCTACACCTTC; CDR3: CAWSSQDNYGYTF
V: TRBV15; J: TRBJ2-6; length: 18; size: few; D: TRBD2; DNA: TGTGCCACCAGCAGAGCTCCTAGCGGGACTTCTGGGGCCAACGTCCTGACTTTC; CDR3: CATSRAPSGTSGANVLTF
V: TRBV5-6; J: TRBJ1-2; length: 15; size: -; D: TRBD1; DNA: TGTGCCAGCAGCCCCTCTGACAGGGAGGTCTATGGCTACACCTTC; CDR3: CASSPSDREVYGYTF
V: TRBV27; J: TRBJ1-4; length: 15; size: -; D: -; DNA: TGTGCCAGCAGTTTACGAGGCACAACTAATGAAAAACTGTTTTTT; CDR3: CASSLRGTTNEKLFF
V: TRBV7-6; J: TRBJ2-7; length: 14; size: -; D: -; DNA: TGTGCCAGCAGACGCGACTTTGACTCCTACGAGCAGTACTTC; CDR3: CASRRDFDSYEQYF
V: TRBV7-2; J: TRBJ2-7; length: 15; size: -; D: TRBD2; DNA: TGTGCCAGCAGCCCCAGGACTAGCGGGAGTCACGAGCAGTACTTC; CDR3: CASSPRTSGSHEQYF
V: TRBV3-1/TRBV3-2; J: TRBJ1-2; length: 14; size: -; D: TRBD1; DNA: TGTGCCAGCAGCCCTTCGGGACAGCTCTATGGCTACACCTTC; CDR3: CASSPSGQLYGYTF
V: TRBV2; J: TRBJ2-5; length: 14; size: -; D: TRBD1; DNA: TGTGCCAGCAAAACAGGGGGCGTAGGGGAGACCCAGTACTTC; CDR3: CASKTGGVGETQYF
V: TRBV28; J: TRBJ2-1; length: 14; size: once; D: -; DNA: TGTGCCAGCAGCTTGGGGGGTTCCTACAATGAGCAGTTCTTC; CDR3: CASSLGGSYNEQFF
V: TRBV6-5; J: TRBJ2-7; length: 14; size: -; D: -; DNA: TGTGCCAGCACCAAGCCCGGGACACCCTACGAGCAGTACTTC; CDR3: CASTKPGTPYEQYF
V: TRBV6-5; J: TRBJ1-2; length: 16; size: -; D: TRBD1; DNA: TGTGCCAGCAGTTACTCGAGGACAGGGGGCGGCTATGGCTACACCTTC; CDR3: CASSYSRTGGGYGYTF
V: TRBV5-1; J: TRBJ1-1; length: 15; size: -; D: TRBD1; DNA: TGCGCCAGCAGCTGGTCGGGACAGGGTAACACTGAAGCTTTCTTT; CDR3: CASSWSGQGNTEAFF
V: TRBV19; J: TRBJ2-5; length: 14; size: -; D: TRBD1; DNA: TGTGCCAGTAGTATCACGACAGGGGGAGAGACCCAGTACTTC; CDR3: CASSITTGGETQYF
V: TRBV5-1; J: TRBJ2-1; length: 14; size: -; D: TRBD2; DNA: TGCGCCAGCAGCGTCACTAGCGACCTTAATGAGCAGTTCTTC; CDR3: CASSVTSDLNEQFF
V: TRBV7-6; J: TRBJ1-5; length: 16; size: few; D: -; DNA: TGTGCCAGCAGCTTAGAAGAGGCCGGGAGCAATCAGCCCCAGCATTTT; CDR3: CASSLEEAGSNQPQHF